This T cell receptor (beta chain) was observed in a study of OX40 agonist ivuxolimab in advanced cancers. Study-level information: Ivuxolimab is an agonistic anti-OX40 (CD134) antibody, and patients were treated with it. Dose-escalation subjects each had hepatocellular carcinoma, melanoma, renal cell or head and neck cancer.

TCRdb's copy holds only in-frame clones and misses some; the assay was immunoSEQ multiplex PCR. The table has about 81,000 clones, 88% seen once. This CDR3 comprises 15 residues. Trimming shortened V by 0 bases and J by 4 bases, and 14 bases separated the two germline ends. Germline assignment: CDR1 SGHRS and CDR2 YFSETQ. The sequence was obtained from an adult with an advanced solid tumor such as melanoma, head and neck, liver or kidney cancer. The material sequenced was CD4+ or CD8+ T cells sorted from blood, taken in a trial of the OX40 agonist ivuxolimab. The gene calls are TRBV5-1 and TRBJ2-7, with D unclear. CDR3 region: CASSLDSTSRYEQYF. The DNA of the CDR3 is TGCGCCAGCAGCTTGGACAGTACGTCCAGGTACGAGCAGTACTTC.